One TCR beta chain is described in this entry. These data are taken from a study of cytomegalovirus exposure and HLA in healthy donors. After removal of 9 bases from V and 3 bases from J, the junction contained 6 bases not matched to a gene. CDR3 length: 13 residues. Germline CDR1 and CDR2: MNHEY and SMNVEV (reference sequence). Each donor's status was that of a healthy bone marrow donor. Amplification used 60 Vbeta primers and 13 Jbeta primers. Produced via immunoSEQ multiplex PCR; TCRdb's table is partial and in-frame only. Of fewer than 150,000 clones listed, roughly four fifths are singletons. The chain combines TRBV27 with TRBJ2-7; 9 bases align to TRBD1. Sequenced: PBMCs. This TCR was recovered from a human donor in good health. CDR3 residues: CASGTGRDYEQYF. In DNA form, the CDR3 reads TGTGCCAGTGGGACAGGGAGGGACTACGAGCAGTACTTC.